This passage covers 5 T cell receptor beta chains from one sample sequenced in a study of long-term antiretroviral therapy in people with HIV. Researchers report immunoSEQ v3.0 was run at survey level. Sequenced by immunoSEQ multiplex PCR; TCRdb stores in-frame clones only, minus some. The table includes 28,000 or so clones, about four fifths detected once. Sequences were derived from unsorted PBMCs, sampled 0.4 years after starting antiretroviral therapy. The receptor source for this set is a man aged 18 to 30 with HIV.

The chain links TRBV5-6 to TRBJ1-5; D is possibly TRBD1 (6 bases). Per the germline V gene, CDR1 is SGHDT and CDR2 is YYEEEE. CDR3 length equals 17 residues. Trimming stripped 4 bases from V and 2 bases from J, with 19 bases between. CDR3: CASSPFRDTLGNQPQHF. Written as DNA, the CDR3 is TGTGCCAGCAGCCCTTTCCGGGACACCCTAGGCAATCAGCCCCAGCATTTT.

The gene calls are TRBV7-2 and TRBJ2-1; 7 bases are a match to TRBD1. The germline V gene encodes CDR1 SGHTA and CDR2 FQGNSA. After removal of 1 base from V and 9 bases from J, the junction contained 9 bases not matched to a gene. The CDR3 totals 15 residues. The CDR3 loop reads CASSLGHQTGPEQFF. CDR3 DNA: TGTGCCAGCAGCTTAGGTCACCAGACAGGGCCTGAGCAGTTCTTC.

This clone was seen once. This chain connects TRBV9 to TRBJ2-7, with TRBD1 matching 10 bases. Germline-derived CDR1 and CDR2 are SGDLS and YYNGEE. The CDR3 is 16 residues long. V trimming: 4 bases; J trimming: 4 bases; junction bases outside the gene matches: 11. The CDR3 region has the DNA TGTGCCAGCAGCCGGGGGTATGACAGGGGGCGTTACGAGCAGTACTTC. Its translation: CASSRGYDRGRYEQYF. Full variable domain (remainder filled in from reference TRBV9 and TRBJ2-7): DSGVTQTPKHLITATGQRVTLRCSPRSGDLSVYWYQQSLDQGLQFLIQYYNGEERAKGNILERFSAQQFPDLHSELNLSSLELGDSALYFCASSRGYDRGRYEQYFGPGTRLTVT.

This chain joins TRBV5-1 and TRBJ2-2, with D unclear. There are 11 residues in the CDR3. Germline CDR1 reads SGHRS; CDR2 reads YFSETQ. V dropped 3 bases and J dropped 3 bases, with 0 bases sitting between them. CDR3 protein: CASSYTGELFF. CDR3 DNA sequence: TGCGCCAGCAGCTACACCGGGGAGCTGTTTTTT.

This chain connects TRBV19 to TRBJ1-5; D is undetermined. CDR3 size: 11 residues. The V end lost 6 bases, the J end lost 5 bases, and 5 bases lay between the germline ends. Germline CDR1 LNHDA, CDR2 SQIVND (reference sequence). The CDR3: CASRTDQPQHF. CDR3 bases: TGTGCCAGTAGGACCGATCAGCCCCAGCATTTT.